The 4 T cell receptor beta chains given below trace back to one sample, sequenced in a study of tumor and adjacent non-tumor tissue in lung cancer. The library came from three nested PCR rounds adapted from ARM-PCR protocols. TCRdb passed the multiplex PCR reads through MiXCR, listing each CDR3 protein once. Counted here are 50,000 to 60,000 distinct CDR3 sequences, 74% occurring once; the ten biggest clones make up roughly 25%. No cell sorting was done before RNA was extracted from the tissue. Distant lung tissue was collected more than 3 cm away from the tumor edge. Input material: distant non-tumor lung tissue. The receptors were sampled from a woman in her sixties with non-small cell lung cancer.

Turning to this clonotype: A read error may produce the germline difference seen at one junction end. For the CDR3, the DNA is TGCGCTAGCAGTCAAGAAGCAGTCTCTCGCGCTTACACCGGGGAGCTCTTTTTT. Translation: CASSQEAVSRAYTGELFF. The J gene is TRBJ2-2, the V gene TRBV4-3; tentatively, D is TRBD2 (5 bases). CDR1 is LGHNA and CDR2 is YSLEER in the germline V gene. The CDR3 length is 18 residues.

This clonotype was counted at least ten times. This chain connects TRBV10-1 to TRBJ2-3; tentative D call: TRBD1 (5 bases). There are 16 residues in the CDR3. V lost 6 bases, J lost 0 bases, and 16 bases lay in between. The germline V gene has CDR1 WNHNN and CDR2 SYGVQD (reference sequence). The CDR3, as DNA: TGCGCCAGCAGGGCCCTCGGCAGGGCTAGCACAGATACGCAGTATTTT. It is translated as CASRALGRASTDTQYF.

The gene calls are TRBV11-2 and TRBJ2-7; TRBD1 is a possible D gene (6 bases). The germline V gene has CDR1 SGHAT and CDR2 FQNNGV. Trimming took off 2 bases at V and 13 bases at J, with 21 bases between the two ends. The CDR3 runs 14 residues. The chain's CDR3 is CASSLPTGRYEHYF. DNA for the CDR3: TGTGCCAGCAGCTTACCAACAGGGCGCTACGAACACTACTTC.

In this sample, this clonotype turned up a few times. A single base separates this from a much larger clone, so it may be a read error. CDR3 DNA sequence: TGCGCCAGCAGTAAGTCGGGACAGCATCAGCCCCAGCATTTT. It is translated as CASSKSGQHQPQHF. The chain carries TRBV10-1 and TRBJ1-5, with 7 bases fitting TRBD1. The germline V gene encodes CDR1 WNHNN and CDR2 SYGVQD (reference sequence). The CDR3 is made up of 14 amino acids.